This T cell receptor beta chain was captured by sequencing in a study of shared clonotypes between healthy human individuals. Study-level background: The study enrolled a couple of women and a few men aged 18 to 49.

Genomic DNA, for the unsorted samples, came from about 90 million PBMCs. Genomic DNA per cell subset filled all wells of several immunoSEQ plates. Original analysis: Filtering differed because ImmunoSEQ produced junction-only sequences that carried no quality scores. Libraries were prepared by immunoSEQ multiplex PCR; TCRdb keeps only in-frame clonotypes and omits some of them. V, J and clone size were drawn from that table, and D and trimming were deduced from the DNA. The data show about half a million clones, about 78% seen once. Sequencing was performed on PBMCs. The source is a woman between 40 and 50 years old in good health. Some clones in this sample may be carry-over from other donors' samples.

CDR3 sequence reads: CASSIGSGTYNEQFF. The CDR3 nucleotides read TGTGCCAGTAGTATTGGGTCAGGGACGTACAATGAGCAGTTCTTC. The chain has TRBV19 and TRBJ2-1; either TRBD1 or TRBD2 may fit D (5 bases each). This CDR3 is built from 15 residues. V was cut by 3 bases and J by 4 bases, with 13 bases left in between. Germline V CDR1 and CDR2: LNHDA, SQIVND (reference sequence).